This passage covers 19 T cell receptor beta chains from one sample sequenced in a study of cytomegalovirus exposure and HLA in healthy donors. Sequencing was performed with immunoSEQ multiplex PCR; in TCRdb, only in-frame clones are kept and a portion is missing. Among under 150,000 clones, around 87% were seen once, and the ten largest hold around 10%. Sequencing used PBMCs. The origin of the receptors is a man aged 18-30 years in good health and CMV-seropositive.

A few counts support this clone. The chain links TRBV30 to TRBJ1-2, with unresolved D. Germline CDR1 and CDR2: GTSNPN and SVGIG (reference sequence). The CDR3 consists of 12 residues. V was clipped by 1 base and J by 7 bases, with 10 bases between them. CDR3: CAWSAYIGGYTF. The CDR3 DNA reads TGTGCCTGGAGTGCCTATATCGGTGGCTACACCTTC. Supplemented by reference TRBV30 and TRBJ1-2, the full variable domain reads SQTIHQWPATLVQPVGSPLSLECTVEGTSNPNLYWYRQAAGRGLQLLFYSVGIGQISSEVPQNLSASRPQDRQFILSSKKLLLSDSGFYLCAWSAYIGGYTFGSGTRLTVV.

The V gene is TRBV2, the J gene TRBJ2-5, with 9 bases that match TRBD1. The V and J ends lost 6 bases and 5 bases, in that order; junction bases with no gene match: 4. The CDR3 spans 13 residues. Looked up from germline, CDR1 is SNHLY and CDR2 is FYNNEI. The CDR3 DNA reads as TGTGCCAGCAGGGACAGGGGTGCGGAGACCCAGTACTTC. This codes for CASRDRGAETQYF.

The chain has TRBV25-1 and TRBJ1-6; a weak D match, TRBD1 (6 bases). The V end was cut by 4 bases, the J end by 5 bases, with 12 bases between. The CDR3 totals 15 residues. The germline CDR1 and CDR2 sequences are MGHDK and SYGVNS. CDR3 amino acids: CASSAPRGNNSPLHF. The CDR3 DNA reads TGTGCCAGCAGTGCCCCCAGGGGTAATAATTCACCCCTCCACTTT.

The chain combines TRBV5-1 with TRBJ2-7; 9 bases align to TRBD1. Germline V lookup: CDR1 SGHRS, CDR2 YFSETQ. CDR3 length equals 15 residues. The V gene end was trimmed by 0 bases and the J gene end by 3 bases; junction bases not matched to a gene: 4. Here the CDR3 reads CASSLGTGEGYEQYF. CDR3 DNA: TGCGCCAGCAGCTTGGGGACAGGGGAAGGCTACGAGCAGTACTTC.

This rearrangement joins TRBV9 to TRBJ1-2; no clear D. CDR3 length: 13 amino acids. Germline V lookup: CDR1 SGDLS, CDR2 YYNGEE. V lost 0 bases and J lost 5, with 8 bases in between. Here the CDR3 reads CASSVGAMYGYTF. In DNA, the CDR3 is TGTGCCAGCAGCGTAGGGGCAATGTATGGCTACACCTTC.

The chain couples TRBV5-1 to TRBJ1-1, with D unclear. This CDR3 comprises 14 residues. Looked up from germline, CDR1 is SGHRS and CDR2 is YFSETQ. V lost 2 bases and J 0 bases, leaving 8 bases between the germline ends. The CDR3 DNA reads as TGCGCCAGCAGCTTTTCCGTTATGAACACTGAAGCTTTCTTT. Residues: CASSFSVMNTEAFF.

This chain uses TRBV25-1 with TRBJ2-2; 7 bases line up with TRBD1. V lost 6 bases to trimming and J lost 3 bases; unmatched junction nucleotides: 4. Looked up from germline, CDR1 is MGHDK and CDR2 is SYGVNS. CDR3 length equals 14 residues. The CDR3 protein is CASSGTEYTGELFF. The CDR3 DNA reads TGTGCCAGCAGCGGGACAGAATACACCGGGGAGCTGTTTTTT.

The V call is TRBV9, the J call TRBJ2-7; a weak D match, TRBD2 (5 bases). This CDR3 has 13 residues. Looked up from germline, CDR1 is SGDLS and CDR2 is YYNGEE. The V end was cut by 0 bases, the J end by 6 bases, with 10 bases between. In nucleotides, the CDR3 is TGTGCCAGCAGCGTAGTGGTAGAGGGCGAGCAGTACTTC. Its translation: CASSVVVEGEQYF. The full variable domain, with the rest looked up from reference TRBV9 and TRBJ2-7, is DSGVTQTPKHLITATGQRVTLRCSPRSGDLSVYWYQQSLDQGLQFLIQYYNGEERAKGNILERFSAQQFPDLHSELNLSSLELGDSALYFCASSVVVEGEQYFGPGTRLTVT.

The sample holds one count of this clone. The V gene is TRBV9, the J gene TRBJ1-1, with no clear D. This CDR3 comprises 13 residues. Trimming shortened V by 3 bases and J by 5 bases, and 11 bases separated the two germline ends. CDR1 is SGDLS and CDR2 is YYNGEE in the germline V gene. The CDR3 DNA sequence: TGTGCCAGCAGCGCCTATTCTGAAACTGAAGCTTTCTTT. Protein sequence: CASSAYSETEAFF.

V is TRBV14 and J is TRBJ2-7; TRBD2 matches 7 bases. The CDR3 runs 16 residues. CDR1 and CDR2 from the germline V gene are SGHDN and FVKESK. J lost 4 bases, V lost 5 bases, and 14 bases had no gene match. The CDR3 region is CASSSRTSTIPYEQYF. The CDR3 bases are TGTGCCAGCAGCTCCCGGACTAGTACCATACCTTACGAGCAGTACTTC. Combining the CDR3 with reference TRBV14 and TRBJ2-7 gives the whole variable domain EAGVTQFPSHSVIEKGQTVTLRCDPISGHDNLYWYRRVMGKEIKFLLHFVKESKQDESGMPNNRFLAERTGGTYSTLKVQPAELEDSGVYFCASSSRTSTIPYEQYFGPGTRLTVT.

The J gene is TRBJ1-1, the V gene TRBV2; D is undetermined. Trimming took off 0 bases at V and 1 base at J, with 6 bases between the two ends. The CDR3 extends over 14 amino acids. Germline V lookup: CDR1 SNHLY, CDR2 FYNNEI. The CDR3 DNA is TGTGCCAGCAGTGAAGCGGGCAGGAACACTGAAGCTTTCTTT. Translation: CASSEAGRNTEAFF.

The chain employs TRBV27 and TRBJ2-5; 8 nucleotides align to TRBD2. The J call may be faulty, since TRBJ2-7 better matches the DNA end. CDR3 length: 12 residues. Germline V gene data show CDR1 as MNHEY and CDR2 as SMNVEV (reference sequence). CDR3 protein: CASSSSGYEQYF. CDR3 nucleotides: TGTGCCAGCAGCTCTAGCGGGTACGAGCAGTACTTC.

The J gene is TRBJ2-3, the V gene TRBV18; perhaps TRBD2 as D (5 bases). Germline CDR1 KGHSH, CDR2 LQKENI. V lost 4 bases to trimming and J lost 1 base, with 9 bases between them. The CDR3 has 14 residues. The CDR3 nucleotides are TGTGCCAGCTCACTGGAGGTGGGCACAGATACGCAGTATTTT. The encoded protein is CASSLEVGTDTQYF.

The chain joins TRBV10-3 to TRBJ2-3; 7 positions agree with TRBD1. The J segment lost 1 base and the V segment lost 4 bases, leaving 2 bases of the junction unmatched. The CDR3 consists of 14 residues. CDR1 ENHRY and CDR2 SYGVKD come from the germline V gene. CDR3 amino acids: CAISAGTGTDTQYF. In DNA, the CDR3 is TGTGCCATCAGTGCGGGGACAGGCACAGATACGCAGTATTTT.

The J gene is TRBJ1-1, the V gene TRBV5-1; 9 nucleotides align to TRBD1. Germline assignment: CDR1 SGHRS and CDR2 YFSETQ. The CDR3 has 14 residues. The V gene end was trimmed by 3 bases and the J gene end by 1 base; junction bases not matched to a gene: 1. Here the CDR3 reads CASSWDRANTEAFF. The CDR3 coding sequence is TGCGCCAGCAGCTGGGACAGGGCGAACACTGAAGCTTTCTTT.

This chain links TRBV7-3 with TRBJ2-3; TRBD2 matches at 13 bases. The CDR3 is 16 residues long. V trimming: 5 bases; J trimming: 11 bases; junction bases outside the gene matches: 13. Germline values: CDR1 SGHTA, CDR2 FQGTGA. This CDR3 is CASSTGLAGLPTVQYF. CDR3 nucleotide sequence: TGTGCCAGCAGCACGGGACTAGCGGGACTGCCGACGGTGCAGTATTTT.

The chain has TRBV27 and TRBJ1-2; maybe TRBD1 (6 bases). This CDR3 is built from 15 residues. Germline V CDR1 and CDR2: MNHEY, SMNVEV (reference sequence). V gave up 8 bases and J gave up 4 bases, with 20 bases separating them. CDR3 loop: CASRGGQTGTYGYTF. Written as DNA, the CDR3 is TGTGCCAGCCGGGGGGGACAAACTGGCACCTATGGCTACACCTTC.

This rearrangement joins TRBV4-2 to TRBJ1-5, with D unclear. Germline V CDR1 and CDR2: LGHNA, YNFKEQ. CDR3 length: 17 residues. Trimming pared 0 bases from V and 6 bases from J, leaving 18 bases between. Here the CDR3 reads CASSQDPSRRPGQPQHF. The CDR3 DNA is TGTGCCAGCAGCCAAGATCCCAGCAGGAGGCCAGGTCAGCCCCAGCATTTT.

The chain links TRBV4-1 to TRBJ2-7, with 15 bases that match TRBD2. Germline CDR1 reads MGHRA; CDR2 reads YSYEKL. V dropped 1 base and J dropped 6; count of bases not matched to a gene: 4. This CDR3 is built from 16 residues. CDR3 sequence (DNA): TGCGCCAGCAGCCAAGGGGGGACTAGCGGGAGGCTCGAGCAGTACTTC. Its protein product is CASSQGGTSGRLEQYF.